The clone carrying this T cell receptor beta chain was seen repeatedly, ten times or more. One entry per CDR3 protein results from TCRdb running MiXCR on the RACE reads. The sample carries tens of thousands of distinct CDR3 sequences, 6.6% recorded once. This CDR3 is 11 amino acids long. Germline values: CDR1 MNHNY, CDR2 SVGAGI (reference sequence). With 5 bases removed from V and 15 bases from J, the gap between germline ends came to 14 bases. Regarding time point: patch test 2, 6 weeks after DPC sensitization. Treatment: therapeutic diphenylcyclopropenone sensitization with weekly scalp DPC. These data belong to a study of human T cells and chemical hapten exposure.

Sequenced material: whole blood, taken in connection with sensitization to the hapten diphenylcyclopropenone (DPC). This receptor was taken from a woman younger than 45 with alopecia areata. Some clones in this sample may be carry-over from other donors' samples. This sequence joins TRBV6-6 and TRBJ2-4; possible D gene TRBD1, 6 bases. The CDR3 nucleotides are TGTGCCAGCAGTGGGACAAGCGGCTCGTACTTC. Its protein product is CASSGTSGSYF.